The 14 T cell receptor beta chains listed next were all sequenced from one sample in a study of CD8 T cells in Susac syndrome. A quantity of about 0.5 to 1 ug RNA underwent reverse transcription using random hexamers. TCRdb recomputed calls from the immunoSEQ multiplex PCR reads with MiXCR, one row per CDR3 protein. Among around 130,000 distinct CDR3 sequences listed, roughly 94% were seen once. What was sequenced was CD4+ T cells from PBMCs. The receptors here all came from a human donor with multiple sclerosis.

Only one count was recorded for this clonotype. This sequence joins TRBV30 and TRBJ1-6; D is uncertain. Trimming cost V 8 bases and J 8 bases, with 16 bases left between them. Germline V gives CDR1 GTSNPN, CDR2 SVGIG (reference sequence). The CDR3 extends over 13 amino acids. The CDR3 nucleotides read TGTGCCACCTCACAGTTGGGTGATTCACCCCTCCACTTT. Protein product: CATSQLGDSPLHF.

The chain is built from TRBV30 and TRBJ2-2, with 8 bases identical to TRBD2. CDR1 GTSNPN and CDR2 SVGIG come from the germline V gene (reference sequence). With 3 bases clipped from V and 1 base from J, the junction kept 1 base outside the gene matches. The CDR3 contains 14 residues. This chain's CDR3 is CAWRLAENTGELFF. The CDR3 nucleotides read TGTGCCTGGAGACTAGCGGAGAACACCGGGGAGCTGTTTTTT.

This chain uses TRBV20-1 with TRBJ2-7, with D possibly matching TRBD1 (5 bases). This CDR3 is built from 12 residues. CDR1 is DFQATT and CDR2 is SNEGSKA in the germline V gene (reference sequence). V was shortened by 3 bases and J by 1 base, with 7 bases between the two germline ends. CDR3 loop: CSASQGSYEQYF. Written as DNA, the CDR3 is TGCAGTGCTAGTCAGGGTTCCTACGAGCAGTACTTC.

This rearrangement joins TRBV15 to TRBJ2-5; D is perhaps TRBD2 (6 bases). CDR1 is LNHNV, CDR2 YYDKDF, per germline (reference sequence). This CDR3 comprises 13 residues. The germline V and J ends were trimmed by 7 bases and 5 bases, with 14 bases remaining between them. The chain's CDR3 is CATTSGQRETQYF. CDR3 DNA: TGTGCCACCACCAGCGGGCAGAGGGAGACCCAGTACTTC.

The rearrangement joins TRBV20-1 to TRBJ2-1; D is ambiguous. The CDR3 covers 16 residues. Germline CDR1 reads DFQATT; CDR2 reads SNEGSKA (reference sequence). V lost 3 bases and J lost 3, with 18 bases in between. CDR3 DNA: TGCAGTGCTAGCTTGAAGGGTCTACGCCACTACAATGAGCAGTTCTTC. The encoded protein is CSASLKGLRHYNEQFF.

The gene calls are TRBV5-6 and TRBJ2-5; TRBD2 agrees at 8 bases. The germline gives CDR1 SGHDT, CDR2 YYEEEE. This CDR3 spans 15 amino acids. J gave up 1 base and V 4 bases, and 6 bases lay outside the gene matches. The CDR3 protein is CASSGGGRGQETQYF. The CDR3 DNA sequence: TGTGCCAGCAGCGGCGGGGGGCGGGGCCAAGAGACCCAGTACTTC.

J is TRBJ2-5 and V is TRBV20-1; no firm D call. The V gene lost 3 bases and the J gene lost 0 bases, with 2 bases spanning the gap. Per the germline V gene, CDR1 is DFQATT and CDR2 is SNEGSKA (reference sequence). The CDR3 contains 11 residues. CDR3 nucleotide sequence: TGCAGTGCTAGCCACCAAGAGACCCAGTACTTC. Translation gives CSASHQETQYF.

The CDR3: CASSPEVPHSQYF. The DNA of the CDR3 is TGTGCCAGCAGCCCAGAGGTCCCGCACAGCCAGTACTTC. The rearrangement uses TRBV7-9 and TRBJ2-5; D is uncertain. This CDR3 contains 13 residues. Trimming shortened V by 5 bases and J by 10 bases, and 17 bases separated the two germline ends. Germline loops: CDR1 SEHNR, CDR2 FQNEAQ (reference sequence).

This clonotype was recorded only once. The rearrangement joins TRBV29-1 to TRBJ1-2, with D hard to call. V lost 4 bases and J 4 bases, leaving 10 bases between the germline ends. Germline V gene sequence: CDR1 SQVTM, CDR2 ANQGSEA. The CDR3 is 12 amino acids. CDR3 in amino acids: CSVGVQLYGYTF. The CDR3 coding sequence is TGCAGCGTTGGAGTCCAACTCTATGGCTACACCTTC.

This clonotype was counted a single time. V is TRBV6-6 and J is TRBJ2-4; D remains ambiguous. Looked up from germline, CDR1 is MNHNY and CDR2 is SVGAGI (reference sequence). The CDR3 length is 12 residues. With 2 bases removed from V and 10 bases from J, the gap between germline ends came to 9 bases. The CDR3 loop reads CASSYGPSIQYF. In DNA, the CDR3 is TGTGCCAGCAGTTACGGACCTTCTATTCAGTACTTC.

The chain joins TRBV12-3 or TRBV12-4 to TRBJ1-1; TRBD1 agrees at 8 bases. The CDR3 contains 13 residues. Losses at the gene ends were 5 bases for V and 8 bases for J; bases not matched to a gene: 7. The chain's CDR3 is CASSTAGTGEAFF. The DNA for the CDR3 is TGTGCCAGCAGTACCGCGGGGACAGGCGAAGCTTTCTTT.

The chain employs TRBV13 and TRBJ1-2, with 8 bases lining up with TRBD1. This CDR3 has 17 residues. After removal of 0 bases from V and 5 bases from J, the junction contained 11 bases not matched to a gene. From germline, CDR1 is PRHDT and CDR2 FYEKMQ (reference sequence). This chain's CDR3 is CASSLGSFRQGIYGYTF. In nucleotides, the CDR3 is TGTGCCAGCAGCTTAGGCAGTTTTCGACAGGGGATTTATGGCTACACCTTC.

The chain joins TRBV5-1 to TRBJ1-1; 9 bases match TRBD1. The germline CDR1 and CDR2 sequences are SGHRS and YFSETQ. Trimming removed 0 bases from V and 3 bases from J; junction bases left unmatched: 6. This CDR3 region has 16 residues. In nucleotides, the CDR3 is TGCGCCAGCAGCTTGGGTGGGACAGGGAAGCACACTGAAGCTTTCTTT. This sequence encodes CASSLGGTGKHTEAFF.

V gene TRBV20-1 combines with J gene TRBJ1-2; no clear D. Germline lookup yields CDR1 DFQATT and CDR2 SNEGSKA (reference sequence). CDR3 size: 12 residues. With 6 bases removed from V and 2 bases from J, the gap between germline ends came to 10 bases. This CDR3 reads CSAETQNYGYTF. The CDR3 nucleotides are TGCAGTGCAGAGACACAGAACTATGGCTACACCTTC.